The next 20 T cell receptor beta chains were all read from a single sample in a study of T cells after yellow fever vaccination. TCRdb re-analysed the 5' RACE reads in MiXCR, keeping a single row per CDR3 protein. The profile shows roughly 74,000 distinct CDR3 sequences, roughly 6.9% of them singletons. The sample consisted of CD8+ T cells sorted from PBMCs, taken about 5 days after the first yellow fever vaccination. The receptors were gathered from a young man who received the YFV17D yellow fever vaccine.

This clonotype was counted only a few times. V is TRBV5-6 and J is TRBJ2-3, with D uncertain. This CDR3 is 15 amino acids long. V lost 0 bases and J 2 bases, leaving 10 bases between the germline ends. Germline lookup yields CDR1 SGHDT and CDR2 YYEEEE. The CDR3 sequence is CASSLEGQITDTQYF. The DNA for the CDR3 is TGTGCCAGCAGCTTGGAAGGCCAAATCACAGATACGCAGTATTTT.

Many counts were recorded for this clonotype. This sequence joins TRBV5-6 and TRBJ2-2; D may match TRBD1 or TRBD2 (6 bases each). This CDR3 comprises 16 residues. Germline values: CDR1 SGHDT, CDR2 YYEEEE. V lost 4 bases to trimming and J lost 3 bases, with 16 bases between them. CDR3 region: CASSPPHGGYTGELFF. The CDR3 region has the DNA TGTGCCAGCAGCCCCCCCCACGGGGGCTACACCGGGGAGCTGTTTTTT. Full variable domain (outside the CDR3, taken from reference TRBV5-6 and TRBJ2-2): DAGVTQSPTHLIKTRGQQVTLRCSPKSGHDTVSWYQQALGQGPQFIFQYYEEEERQRGNFPDRFSGHQFPNYSSELNVNALLLGDSALYLCASSPPHGGYTGELFFGEGSRLTVL.

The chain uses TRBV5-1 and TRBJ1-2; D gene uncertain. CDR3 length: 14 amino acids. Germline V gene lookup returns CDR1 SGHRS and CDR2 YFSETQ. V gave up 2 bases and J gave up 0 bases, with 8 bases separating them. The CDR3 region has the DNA TGCGCCAGCAGCTTCGGCAGCACTAACTATGGCTACACCTTC. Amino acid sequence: CASSFGSTNYGYTF.

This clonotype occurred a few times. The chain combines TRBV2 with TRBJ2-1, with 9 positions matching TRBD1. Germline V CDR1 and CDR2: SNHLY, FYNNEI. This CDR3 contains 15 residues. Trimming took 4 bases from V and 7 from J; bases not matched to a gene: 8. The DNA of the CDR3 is TGTGCCAGCAGTGTAGGACAGGGGCTATGGAATGAGCAGTTCTTC. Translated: CASSVGQGLWNEQFF.

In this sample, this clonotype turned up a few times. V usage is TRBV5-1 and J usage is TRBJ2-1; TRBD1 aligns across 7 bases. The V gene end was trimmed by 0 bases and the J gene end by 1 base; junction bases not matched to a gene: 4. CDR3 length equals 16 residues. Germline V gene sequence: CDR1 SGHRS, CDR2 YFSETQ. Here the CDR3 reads CASSLEGTASYNEQFF. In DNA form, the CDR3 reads TGCGCCAGCAGCTTGGAAGGGACAGCTTCCTACAATGAGCAGTTCTTC.

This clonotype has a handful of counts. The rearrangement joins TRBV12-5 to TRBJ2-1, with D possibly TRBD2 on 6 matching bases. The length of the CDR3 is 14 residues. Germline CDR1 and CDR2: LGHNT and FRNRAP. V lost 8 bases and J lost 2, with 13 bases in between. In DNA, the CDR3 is TGTGCTAGTAAGGAAGGAGGGGCCTACAATGAGCAGTTCTTC. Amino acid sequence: CASKEGGAYNEQFF.

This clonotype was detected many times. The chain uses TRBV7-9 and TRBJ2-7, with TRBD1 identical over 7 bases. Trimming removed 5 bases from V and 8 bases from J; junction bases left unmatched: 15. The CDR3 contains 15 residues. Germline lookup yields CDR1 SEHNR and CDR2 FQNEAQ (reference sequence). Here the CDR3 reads CASSTSRDSWFQQYF. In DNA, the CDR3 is TGTGCCAGCAGCACCAGCCGGGACAGTTGGTTTCAGCAGTACTTC.

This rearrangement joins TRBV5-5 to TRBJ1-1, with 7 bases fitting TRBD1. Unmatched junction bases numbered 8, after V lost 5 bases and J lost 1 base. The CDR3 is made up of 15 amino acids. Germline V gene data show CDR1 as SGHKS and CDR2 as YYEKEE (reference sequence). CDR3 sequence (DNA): TGTGCCAGCAGTTCTACCAGGACAGGGAACACTGAAGCTTTCTTT. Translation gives CASSSTRTGNTEAFF.

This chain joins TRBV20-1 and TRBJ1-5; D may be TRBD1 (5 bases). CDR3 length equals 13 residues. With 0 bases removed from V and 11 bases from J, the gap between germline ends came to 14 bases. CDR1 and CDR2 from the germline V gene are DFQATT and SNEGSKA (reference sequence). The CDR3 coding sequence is TGCAGTGCTAGAGACCCCCAGGGTGCAGCCCAGCATTTT. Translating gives CSARDPQGAAQHF.

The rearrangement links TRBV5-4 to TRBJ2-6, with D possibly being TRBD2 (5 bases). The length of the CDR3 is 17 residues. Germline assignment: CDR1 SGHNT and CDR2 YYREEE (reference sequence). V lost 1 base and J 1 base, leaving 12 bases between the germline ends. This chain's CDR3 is CASSLSLGDSGANVLTF. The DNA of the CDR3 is TGTGCCAGCAGCTTGAGTCTCGGGGATTCTGGGGCCAACGTCCTGACTTTC.

Here the CDR3 reads CASSQGPYGGINEKLFF. DNA of the CDR3: TGTGCCAGCAGCCAAGGACCCTACGGGGGCATTAATGAAAAACTGTTTTTT. V usage is TRBV14 and J usage is TRBJ1-4; D might be TRBD1 (6 bases). Per germline, CDR1 SGHDN and CDR2 FVKESK. CDR3 length: 17 amino acids. V was shortened by 1 base and J by 4 bases, with 16 bases between the two germline ends.

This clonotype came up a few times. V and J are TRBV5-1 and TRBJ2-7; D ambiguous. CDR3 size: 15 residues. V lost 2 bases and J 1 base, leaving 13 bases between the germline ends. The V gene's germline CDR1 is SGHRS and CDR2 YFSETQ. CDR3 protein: CASSLLDRFSYEQYF. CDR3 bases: TGCGCCAGCAGCTTACTGGACCGCTTTTCCTACGAGCAGTACTTC. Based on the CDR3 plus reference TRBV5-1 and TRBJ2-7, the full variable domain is KAGVTQTPRYLIKTRGQQVTLSCSPISGHRSVSWYQQTPGQGLQFLFEYFSETQRNKGNFPGRFSGRQFSNSRSEMNVSTLELGDSALYLCASSLLDRFSYEQYFGPGTRLTVT.

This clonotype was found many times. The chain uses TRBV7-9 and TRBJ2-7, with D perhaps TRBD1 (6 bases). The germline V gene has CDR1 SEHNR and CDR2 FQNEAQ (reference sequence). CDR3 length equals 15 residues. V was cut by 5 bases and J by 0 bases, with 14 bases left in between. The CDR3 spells CASSETGPSSYEQYF. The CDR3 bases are TGTGCCAGCAGCGAGACAGGCCCGAGCTCCTACGAGCAGTACTTC.

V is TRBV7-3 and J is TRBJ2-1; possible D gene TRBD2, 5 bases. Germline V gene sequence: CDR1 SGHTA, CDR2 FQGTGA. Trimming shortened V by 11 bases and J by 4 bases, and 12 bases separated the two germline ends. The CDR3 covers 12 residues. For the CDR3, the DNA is TGTGCCGCACGGGGTCTGTACAATGAGCAGTTCTTC. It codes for CAARGLYNEQFF.

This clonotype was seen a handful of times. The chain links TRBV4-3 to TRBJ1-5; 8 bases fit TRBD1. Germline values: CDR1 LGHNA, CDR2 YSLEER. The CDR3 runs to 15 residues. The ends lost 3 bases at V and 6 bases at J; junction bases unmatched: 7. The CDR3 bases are TGCGCCAGCAGCCATAACCAGGGGGCGGGTCAGCCCCAGCATTTT. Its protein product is CASSHNQGAGQPQHF.

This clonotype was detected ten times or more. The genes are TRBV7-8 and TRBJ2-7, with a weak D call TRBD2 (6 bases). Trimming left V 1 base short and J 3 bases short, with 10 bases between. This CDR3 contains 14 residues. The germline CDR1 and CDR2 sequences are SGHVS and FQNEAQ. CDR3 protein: CASSLGGLFYEQYV. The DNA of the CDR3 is TGTGCCAGCAGCTTAGGGGGACTTTTCTACGAGCAGTACGTC.

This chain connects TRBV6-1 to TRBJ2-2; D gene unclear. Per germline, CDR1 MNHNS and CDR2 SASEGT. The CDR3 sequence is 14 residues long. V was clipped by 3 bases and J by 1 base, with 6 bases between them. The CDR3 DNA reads TGTGCCAGCAGTGAGTGGCTGAACACCGGGGAGCTGTTTTTT. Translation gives CASSEWLNTGELFF.

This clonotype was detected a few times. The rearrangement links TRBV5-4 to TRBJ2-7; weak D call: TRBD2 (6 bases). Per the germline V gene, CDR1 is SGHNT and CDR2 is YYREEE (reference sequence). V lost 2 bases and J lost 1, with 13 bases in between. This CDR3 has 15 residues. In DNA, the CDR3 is TGTGCCAGCAGCTTACTCGAGGGACTTTCCTACGAGCAGTACTTC. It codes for CASSLLEGLSYEQYF.

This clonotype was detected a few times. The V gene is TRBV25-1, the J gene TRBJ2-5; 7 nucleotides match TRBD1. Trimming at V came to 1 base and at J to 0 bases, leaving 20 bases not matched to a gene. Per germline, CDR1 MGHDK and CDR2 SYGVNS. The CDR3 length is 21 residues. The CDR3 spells CASSESLSRGHYPAYQETQYF. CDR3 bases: TGTGCCAGCAGTGAATCCCTGAGTAGGGGGCATTACCCCGCGTACCAAGAGACCCAGTACTTC.

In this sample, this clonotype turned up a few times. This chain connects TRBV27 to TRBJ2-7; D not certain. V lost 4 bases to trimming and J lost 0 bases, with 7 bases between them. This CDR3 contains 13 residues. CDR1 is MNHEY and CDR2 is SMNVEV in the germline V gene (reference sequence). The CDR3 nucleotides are TGTGCCAGCAGTTCCCAGAGCTCCTACGAGCAGTACTTC. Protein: CASSSQSSYEQYF.